A single sample gave rise to the 19 T cell receptor beta chains below, sequenced in a study of blood T cell repertoires in COVID-19. The data were produced by immunoSEQ multiplex PCR, yet TCRdb's version contains in-frame clones alone and is incomplete. The sample contains about 39,000 clones, 87% of which appear only once. The sequenced sample was peripheral blood. These TCRs come from a man aged 45 to 65 with active or convalescent COVID-19.

The CDR3 coding sequence is TGTGCCAGCAGCGTCGCCCGGGAAACTGAAGCTTTCTTT. This translates into CASSVARETEAFF. The rearrangement uses TRBV9 and TRBJ1-1, with D unresolved. V dropped 2 bases and J dropped 5 bases, with 10 bases sitting between them. Germline lookup yields CDR1 SGDLS and CDR2 YYNGEE. The CDR3 has 13 residues.

The chain couples TRBV14 to TRBJ1-2; 8 positions match TRBD1. Germline CDR1 reads SGHDN; CDR2 reads FVKESK. The CDR3 covers 14 residues. The trim removed 5 bases at V and 4 bases at J, leaving 6 bases unmatched. CDR3 region: CASSSRDRFYGYTF. CDR3 coding DNA: TGTGCCAGCAGCTCCCGGGACAGGTTCTATGGCTACACCTTC.

This sequence joins TRBV4-1 and TRBJ2-1; D is uncertain. This CDR3 has 16 residues. The germline gives CDR1 MGHRA, CDR2 YSYEKL. V was cut by 7 bases and J by 2 bases, with 18 bases left in between. The DNA for the CDR3 is TGCGCCAGCAACCTACTTCCTCGCGGAACCTACAATGAGCAGTTCTTC. The encoded protein is CASNLLPRGTYNEQFF.

Only one count was recorded for this clone. V gene TRBV4-1 combines with J gene TRBJ1-1, with D possibly matching TRBD1 (6 bases). Trimming shortened V by 1 base and J by 2 bases, and 20 bases separated the two germline ends. In germline, CDR1 is MGHRA, CDR2 YSYEKL. The CDR3 consists of 18 residues. The CDR3 DNA reads TGCGCCAGCAGCCAAGGGACAGCGCGCCGGCGGCAAAACACTGAAGCTTTCTTT. This sequence encodes CASSQGTARRRQNTEAFF.

The chain recombines TRBV4-1 with TRBJ2-6; D remains ambiguous. The length of the CDR3 is 17 residues. Deletions cut 4 bases from V and 4 bases from J, with 17 bases between. CDR1 is MGHRA, CDR2 YSYEKL, per germline. The chain's CDR3 is CASSPAFGAPGANVLTF. CDR3 coding DNA: TGCGCCAGCAGCCCCGCCTTTGGTGCGCCGGGGGCCAACGTCCTGACTTTC.

V is TRBV29-1 and J is TRBJ1-2; a weak D match, TRBD1 (5 bases). Looked up from germline, CDR1 is SQVTM and CDR2 is ANQGSEA. V was cut by 5 bases and J by 5 bases, with 21 bases left in between. The CDR3 loop spans 15 amino acids. The CDR3 bases are TGCAGCGTTCCCACGCGGGACTCCAAACGGTATGGCTACACCTTC. Translation gives CSVPTRDSKRYGYTF.

V and J are TRBV6-2 or TRBV6-3 and TRBJ2-1; the match to TRBD2 covers 7 bases. The J segment lost 7 bases and the V segment lost 2 bases, leaving 17 bases of the junction unmatched. CDR1 MNHEY and CDR2 SVGEGT come from the germline V gene. The CDR3 totals 18 residues. The DNA for the CDR3 is TGTGCCAGCAGTTACGTACGGAACCCGGGGGGTTCGGTGAATGAGCAGTTCTTC. Translation: CASSYVRNPGGSVNEQFF.

This rearrangement joins TRBV7-9 to TRBJ2-1; perhaps TRBD2 as D (6 bases). The V gene's germline CDR1 is SEHNR and CDR2 FQNEAQ (reference sequence). The V end lost 1 base, the J end lost 7 bases, and 8 bases lay between the germline ends. The CDR3 loop spans 13 amino acids. CDR3 nucleotides: TGTGCCAGCAGCTTAGTTGGAGGGAATGAGCAGTTCTTC. This sequence encodes CASSLVGGNEQFF.

This chain's CDR3 is CASSQESVQSRRTEAFF. The CDR3 bases are TGTGCCAGCAGCCAAGAATCGGTCCAGAGCAGGAGGACTGAAGCTTTCTTT. V is TRBV3-1 (or the pseudogene TRBV3-2) and J is TRBJ1-1; D gene unclear. The CDR3 is 17 amino acids. CDR1 is LGHDT, CDR2 YNNKEL, per germline (reference sequence). The V end was cut by 0 bases, the J end by 5 bases, with 19 bases between.

This clone was counted between two and nine times. The chain joins TRBV2 to TRBJ2-5; TRBD2 matches at 7 bases. With 3 bases clipped from V and 1 base from J, the junction kept 11 bases outside the gene matches. The CDR3 covers 17 residues. Germline V CDR1 and CDR2: SNHLY, FYNNEI. The CDR3 spells CASSDGGVGLTQETQYF. CDR3 DNA sequence: TGTGCCAGCAGTGATGGGGGGGTTGGGCTCACCCAAGAGACCCAGTACTTC.

Only one count was recorded for this clone. V gene TRBV6-6 combines with J gene TRBJ1-4, with 7 bases identical to TRBD1. CDR3 size: 15 residues. Trimming took 6 bases from V and 4 from J; bases not matched to a gene: 8. The germline V gene encodes CDR1 MNHNY and CDR2 SVGAGI (reference sequence). The CDR3 loop reads CASRPPGQFNEKLFF. The CDR3 nucleotides read TGTGCCAGCAGGCCCCCGGGACAGTTTAATGAAAAACTGTTTTTT.

The chain is built from TRBV7-9 and TRBJ1-5, with TRBD1 matching over 8 bases. There are 15 residues in the CDR3. The germline V gene encodes CDR1 SEHNR and CDR2 FQNEAQ (reference sequence). With 5 bases clipped from V and 1 base from J, the junction kept 4 bases outside the gene matches. CDR3 loop: CASSGQGGSNQPQHF. In DNA, the CDR3 is TGTGCCAGCAGCGGACAGGGTGGGAGCAATCAGCCCCAGCATTTT.

The V and J genes are TRBV5-4 and TRBJ1-1, with a weak D call TRBD1 (5 bases). The ends were cut back, 3 bases at V and 6 bases at J, with 9 bases in the middle. The CDR3 is made up of 12 amino acids. In germline, CDR1 is SGHNT, CDR2 YYREEE (reference sequence). The CDR3 DNA reads TGTGCCAGCAGCTCGCCGGGGGCTGAAGCTTTCTTT. Translating it yields CASSSPGAEAFF.

The V and J genes are TRBV5-8 and TRBJ2-5; 7 bases match TRBD1. V shed 2 bases and J 0 bases; nucleotides not matched to a gene: 4. Germline CDR1 and CDR2: SGHTS and YDEGEE. This CDR3 spans 15 amino acids. The CDR3 region is CASSFTGVNQETQYF. CDR3 DNA: TGTGCCAGCAGCTTCACAGGGGTGAACCAAGAGACCCAGTACTTC.

This chain joins TRBV3-1 (or the pseudogene TRBV3-2) and TRBJ2-5; weak D call: TRBD2 (6 bases). CDR3 size: 15 residues. The V end was cut by 4 bases, the J end by 1 base, with 13 bases between. In germline, CDR1 is LGHDT, CDR2 YNNKEL (reference sequence). In DNA form, the CDR3 reads TGTGCCAGCAGCCCCGGGGTAGCGGCCCAAGAGACCCAGTACTTC. Translation gives CASSPGVAAQETQYF.

The V and J genes are TRBV18 and TRBJ1-6; 8 bases line up with TRBD1. Germline-derived CDR1 and CDR2 are KGHSH and LQKENI. Trimming cost V 5 bases and J 14 bases; bases outside gene matches: 8. This CDR3 spans 13 amino acids. CDR3 residues: CASSGDRPITLHF. In DNA form, the CDR3 reads TGTGCCAGCTCAGGGGACAGGCCCATTACCCTCCACTTT.

V usage is TRBV5-1 and J usage is TRBJ1-3; D uncertain. This CDR3 has 16 residues. Germline V CDR1 and CDR2: SGHRS, YFSETQ. V was shortened by 0 bases and J by 2 bases, with 12 bases between the two germline ends. The CDR3 protein is CASSLGPDFTGNTIYF. The CDR3 coding sequence is TGCGCCAGCAGCTTGGGTCCAGATTTTACTGGAAACACCATATATTTT.

The chain joins TRBV5-1 to TRBJ2-5, with D possibly TRBD2 on 5 matching bases. The CDR3 covers 15 residues. Per the germline V gene, CDR1 is SGHRS and CDR2 is YFSETQ. V was clipped by 6 bases and J by 3 bases, with 18 bases between them. The CDR3 loop reads CASTRYIGVEETQYF. DNA of the CDR3: TGCGCCAGCACCCGATATATCGGGGTGGAAGAGACCCAGTACTTC.

This chain links TRBV5-4 with TRBJ1-2, with a possible D match to TRBD1 (6 bases). CDR1 is SGHNT, CDR2 YYREEE, per germline (reference sequence). The CDR3 consists of 15 residues. V lost 4 bases to trimming and J lost 4 bases, with 17 bases between them. CDR3 bases: TGTGCCAGCAGCCCGGGGGGGGGCGCCGGCTATGGCTACACCTTC. Translated, it gives CASSPGGGAGYGYTF. The whole variable domain, filled in from reference TRBV5-4 and TRBJ1-2, reads ETGVTQSPTHLIKTRGQQVTLRCSSQSGHNTVSWYQQALGQGPQFIFQYYREEENGRGNFPPRFSGLQFPNYSSELNVNALELDDSALYLCASSPGGGAGYGYTFGSGTRLTVV.